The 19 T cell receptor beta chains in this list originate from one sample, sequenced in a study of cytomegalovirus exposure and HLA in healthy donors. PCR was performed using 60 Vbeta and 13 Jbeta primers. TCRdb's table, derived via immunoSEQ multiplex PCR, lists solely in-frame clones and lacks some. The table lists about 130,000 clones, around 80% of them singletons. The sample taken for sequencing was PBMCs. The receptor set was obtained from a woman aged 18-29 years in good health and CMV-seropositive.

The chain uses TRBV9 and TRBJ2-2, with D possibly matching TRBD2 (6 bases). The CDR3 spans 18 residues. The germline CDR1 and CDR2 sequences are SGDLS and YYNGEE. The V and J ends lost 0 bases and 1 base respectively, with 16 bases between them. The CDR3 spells CASSVGDAGRGNTGELFF. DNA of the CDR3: TGTGCCAGCAGCGTAGGGGATGCAGGGCGGGGGAACACCGGGGAGCTGTTTTTT.

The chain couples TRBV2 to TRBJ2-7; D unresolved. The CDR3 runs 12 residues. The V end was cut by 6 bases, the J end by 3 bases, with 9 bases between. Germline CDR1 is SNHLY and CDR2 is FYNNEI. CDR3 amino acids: CASSVPDYEQYF. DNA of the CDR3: TGTGCCAGCAGCGTGCCAGACTACGAGCAGTACTTC.

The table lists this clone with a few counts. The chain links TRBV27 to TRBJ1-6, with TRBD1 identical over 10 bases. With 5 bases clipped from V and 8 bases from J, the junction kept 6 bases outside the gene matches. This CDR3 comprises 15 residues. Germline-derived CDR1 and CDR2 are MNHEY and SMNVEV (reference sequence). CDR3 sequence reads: CASSARQGADSPLHF. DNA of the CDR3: TGTGCCAGCAGTGCAAGACAGGGGGCCGATTCACCCCTCCACTTT.

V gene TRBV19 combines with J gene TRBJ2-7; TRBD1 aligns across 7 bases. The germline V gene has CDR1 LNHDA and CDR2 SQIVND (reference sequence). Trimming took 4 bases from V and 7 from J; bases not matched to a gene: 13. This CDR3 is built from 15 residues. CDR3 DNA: TGTGCCAGTAGTACCCGACGGACAGGAGTGGTTGAGCAGTACTTC. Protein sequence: CASSTRRTGVVEQYF.

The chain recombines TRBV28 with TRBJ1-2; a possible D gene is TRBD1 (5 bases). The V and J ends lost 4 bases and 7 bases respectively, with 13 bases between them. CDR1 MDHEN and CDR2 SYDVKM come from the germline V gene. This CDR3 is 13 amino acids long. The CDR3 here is CASSSPGFGGYTF. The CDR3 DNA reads TGTGCCAGCAGTTCTCCAGGGTTCGGTGGCTACACCTTC.

The CDR3 coding sequence is TGTGCTAGTGGTTCCCCGGGACTAGCGGGGGGGCGGAGCACCGGGGAGCTGTTTTTT. It specifies CASGSPGLAGGRSTGELFF. The V call is TRBV12-5, the J call TRBJ2-2, with 16 positions matching TRBD2. Germline trimming cut 4 bases from V and 4 bases from J; bases unmatched to any gene: 9. Germline V gene lookup returns CDR1 LGHNT and CDR2 FRNRAP. There are 19 residues in the CDR3.

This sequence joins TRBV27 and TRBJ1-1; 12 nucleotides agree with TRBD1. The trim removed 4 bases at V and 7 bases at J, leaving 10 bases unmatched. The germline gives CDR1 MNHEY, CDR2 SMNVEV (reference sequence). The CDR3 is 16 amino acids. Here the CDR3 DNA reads TGTGCCAGCAGTTACGGGGACAGGGGGCGAATTGTTGAAGCTTTCTTT. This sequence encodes CASSYGDRGRIVEAFF.

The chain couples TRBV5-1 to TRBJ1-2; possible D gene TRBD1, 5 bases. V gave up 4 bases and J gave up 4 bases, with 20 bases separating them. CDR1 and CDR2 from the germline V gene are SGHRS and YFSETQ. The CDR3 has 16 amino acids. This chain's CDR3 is CASSGAGGGLLYGYTF. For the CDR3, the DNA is TGCGCCAGCAGCGGCGCGGGGGGGGGTCTTCTCTATGGCTACACCTTC.

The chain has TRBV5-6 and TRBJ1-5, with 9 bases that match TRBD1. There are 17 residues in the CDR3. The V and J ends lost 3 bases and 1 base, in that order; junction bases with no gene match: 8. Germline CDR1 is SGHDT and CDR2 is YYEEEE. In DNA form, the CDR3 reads TGTGCCAGCAGCTCGACAGGGGGAGTAGTAAGCAATCAGCCCCAGCATTTT. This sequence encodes CASSSTGGVVSNQPQHF.

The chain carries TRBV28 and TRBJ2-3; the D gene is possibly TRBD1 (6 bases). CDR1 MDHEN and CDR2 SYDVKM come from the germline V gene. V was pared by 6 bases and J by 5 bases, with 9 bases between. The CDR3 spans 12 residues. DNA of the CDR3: TGTGCCAGCAGACAGGGTGGAGATACGCAGTATTTT. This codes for CASRQGGDTQYF.

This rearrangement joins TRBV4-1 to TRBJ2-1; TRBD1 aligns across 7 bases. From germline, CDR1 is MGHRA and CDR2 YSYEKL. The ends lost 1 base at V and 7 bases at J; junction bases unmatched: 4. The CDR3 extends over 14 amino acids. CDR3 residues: CASSQVAGGNEQFF. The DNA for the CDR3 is TGCGCCAGCAGCCAAGTGGCAGGGGGTAATGAGCAGTTCTTC.

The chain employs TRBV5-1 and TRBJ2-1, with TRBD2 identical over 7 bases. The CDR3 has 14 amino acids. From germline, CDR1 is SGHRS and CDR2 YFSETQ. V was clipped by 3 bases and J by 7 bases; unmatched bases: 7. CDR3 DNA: TGCGCCAGCAGCTCGGGACTACAAGGGAATGAGCAGTTCTTC. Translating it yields CASSSGLQGNEQFF.

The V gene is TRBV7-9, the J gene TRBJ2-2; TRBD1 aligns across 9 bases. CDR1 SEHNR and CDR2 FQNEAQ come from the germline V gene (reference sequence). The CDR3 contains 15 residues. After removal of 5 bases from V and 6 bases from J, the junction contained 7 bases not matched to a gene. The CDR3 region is CASSRDRVGAGELFF. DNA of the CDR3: TGTGCCAGCAGCCGGGACAGGGTAGGCGCCGGGGAGCTGTTTTTT.

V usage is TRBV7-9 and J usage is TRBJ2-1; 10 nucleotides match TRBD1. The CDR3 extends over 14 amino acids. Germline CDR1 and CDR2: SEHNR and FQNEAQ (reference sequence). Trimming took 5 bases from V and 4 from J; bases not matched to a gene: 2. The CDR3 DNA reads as TGTGCCAGCAGCGGGACAGGGGATTACAATGAGCAGTTCTTC. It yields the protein CASSGTGDYNEQFF.

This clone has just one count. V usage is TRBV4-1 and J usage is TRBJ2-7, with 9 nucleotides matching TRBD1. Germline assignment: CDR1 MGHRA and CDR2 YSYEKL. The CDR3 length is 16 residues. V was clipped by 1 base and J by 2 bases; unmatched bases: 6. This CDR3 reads CASSQAGTGTPYEQYF. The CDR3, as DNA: TGCGCCAGCAGCCAAGCCGGGACAGGGACCCCCTACGAGCAGTACTTC.

The CDR3 loop reads CASSLARRGGPSYEQYF. DNA of the CDR3: TGTGCCAGCAGCTTGGCGAGGCGGGGGGGGCCCTCCTACGAGCAGTACTTC. This chain uses TRBV5-5 with TRBJ2-7, with 9 bases aligning to TRBD2. The CDR3 is made up of 17 amino acids. The germline CDR1 and CDR2 sequences are SGHKS and YYEKEE (reference sequence). The trim removed 0 bases at V and 0 bases at J, leaving 7 bases unmatched.

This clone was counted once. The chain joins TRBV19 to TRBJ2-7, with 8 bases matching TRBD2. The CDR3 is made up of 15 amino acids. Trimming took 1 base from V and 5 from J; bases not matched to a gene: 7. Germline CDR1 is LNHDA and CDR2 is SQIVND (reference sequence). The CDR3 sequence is CASSIGERGRNEQYF. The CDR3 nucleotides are TGTGCCAGTAGTATAGGAGAGCGGGGGAGGAACGAGCAGTACTTC. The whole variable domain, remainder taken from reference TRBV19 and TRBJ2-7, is DGGITQSPKYLFRKEGQNVTLSCEQNLNHDAMYWYRQDPGQGLRLIYYSQIVNDFQKGDIAEGYSVSREKKESFPLTVTSAQKNPTAFYLCASSIGERGRNEQYFGPGTRLTVT.

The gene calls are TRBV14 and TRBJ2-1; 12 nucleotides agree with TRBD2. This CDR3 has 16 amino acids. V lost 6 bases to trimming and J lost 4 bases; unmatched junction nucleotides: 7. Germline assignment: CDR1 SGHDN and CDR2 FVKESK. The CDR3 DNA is TGTGCCAGCAGTCGTACTAGCGGGGGGCTATACAATGAGCAGTTCTTC. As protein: CASSRTSGGLYNEQFF.

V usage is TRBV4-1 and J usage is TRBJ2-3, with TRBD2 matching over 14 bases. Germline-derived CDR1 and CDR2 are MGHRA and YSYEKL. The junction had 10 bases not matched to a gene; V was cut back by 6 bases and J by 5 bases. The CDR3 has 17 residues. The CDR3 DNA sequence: TGCGCCAGCAGAAACACGTGGACTAGCGGGGGGTTAGATACGCAGTATTTT. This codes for CASRNTWTSGGLDTQYF.